One and the same sample provided the 10 T cell receptor beta chains below, sequenced in a study of persistence of HIV-infected CD4 T cells (dated by TCRdb to the early 2020s). TCRbeta repertoires were sequenced from genomic DNA with the immunoSEQ hsTCRB assay version 4 in survey mode. Drawn from immuneACCESS, this table holds only the in-frame rearrangements with V and J called that TCRdb kept. Clones are partly lost; checked studies trace under half to an unresolved V gene and leave the rest unexplained. This sample comprises about 51,000 clones, around 89% of them detected only once. The ten largest make up 3.3% of the sample. The antigens these receptors bind are not known. Sample treatment or condition, as interpreted from the label and publication: suppressive antiretroviral therapy. Cells were stimulated with anti-CD3/anti-CD28 magnetic beads as a nonspecific positive control representing the CD4+ T cell repertoire. Sorting of responding CD4+ T cells was based on upregulation of both CD40 ligand and CD69.

The material was CD4+ T cells sorted from PBMCs after approximately 20-hour stimulation, obtained from a patient who received antiretroviral therapy. The sample's cell subset or site label, decoded: CD40L+CD69+ CD4 T cells responding to anti-CD3/anti-CD28 beads, representing the overall repertoire. The receptors come from an adult woman with HIV who was CMV-seropositive.

The V and J genes are TRBV6-6 and TRBJ1-3; tentative D call: TRBD1 (6 bases). CDR1 is MNHNY and CDR2 is SVGAGI in the germline V gene (reference sequence). The CDR3 is made up of 15 amino acids. V was trimmed by 5 bases and J by 4 bases, leaving 15 bases between them. The CDR3 sequence is CASSRPSGAGNTIYF. The CDR3 DNA reads as TGTGCCAGCAGTCGACCCTCGGGGGCCGGAAACACCATATATTTT.

V is TRBV7-3 and J is TRBJ2-3, with a possible D match to TRBD2 (6 bases). This CDR3 has 17 residues. Germline lookup yields CDR1 SGHTA and CDR2 FQGTGA. The ends were cut back, 6 bases at V and 4 bases at J, with 23 bases in the middle. The CDR3 sequence: CASSFKGRGSFPDTQYF. In nucleotides, the CDR3 is TGTGCCAGCAGTTTTAAAGGGCGGGGCTCCTTTCCAGATACGCAGTATTTT. Complete variable domain (other parts from reference TRBV7-3 and TRBJ2-3): GAGVSQTPSNKVTEKGKYVELRCDPISGHTALYWYRQSLGQGPEFLIYFQGTGAADDSGLPNDRFFAVRPEGSVSTLKIQRTERGDSAVYLCASSFKGRGSFPDTQYFGPGTRLTVL.

The chain couples TRBV10-3 to TRBJ2-2; 9 bases match TRBD2. V shed 7 bases, J shed 2 bases, and the junction held 8 bases outside the gene matches. CDR3 length: 16 residues. The V gene's germline CDR1 is ENHRY and CDR2 SYGVKD. CDR3 nucleotides: TGTGCCATCAAAAGATCTAGCGGGGTTAACACCGGGGAGCTGTTTTTT. Amino acids: CAIKRSSGVNTGELFF.

J is TRBJ2-7 and V is TRBV29-1; 12 bases agree with TRBD1. The V gene's germline CDR1 is SQVTM and CDR2 ANQGSEA. V was pared by 6 bases and J by 7 bases, with 10 bases of the junction left unmatched. The CDR3 has 14 residues. Here the CDR3 DNA reads TGCAGCGTGACCCTGGGACAGGGGGCGCGGGAGCAGTACTTC. Translated, it gives CSVTLGQGAREQYF.

V and J are TRBV12-3 or TRBV12-4 and TRBJ2-2; D unresolved. The CDR3 sequence is 11 residues long. Trimming took 6 bases from V and 5 from J, leaving 4 bases between them. The CDR3 loop is CASRQTGELFF. The CDR3 bases are TGTGCCAGCAGACAAACCGGGGAGCTGTTTTTT.

In this sample, this clone turned up a few times. This chain joins TRBV6-6 and TRBJ1-5, with TRBD1 matching 9 bases. The CDR3 is made up of 15 amino acids. V shed 7 bases and J 6 bases; nucleotides not matched to a gene: 10. Looked up from germline, CDR1 is MNHNY and CDR2 is SVGAGI (reference sequence). This chain's CDR3 is CASTIKTGGTQPQHF. Here the CDR3 DNA reads TGTGCCAGCACCATAAAAACAGGGGGCACTCAGCCCCAGCATTTT.

V usage is TRBV2 and J usage is TRBJ1-4, with D possibly matching TRBD1 (5 bases). Germline loops: CDR1 SNHLY, CDR2 FYNNEI. The germline V and J ends were trimmed by 2 bases and 10 bases, with 11 bases remaining between them. The CDR3 has 13 residues. CDR3 in amino acids: CASSERGDGKLFF. The CDR3 bases are TGTGCCAGCAGTGAACGGGGGGATGGAAAACTGTTTTTT.

The J gene is TRBJ2-7, the V gene TRBV6-2 or TRBV6-3; D unclear. Looked up from germline, CDR1 is MNHEY and CDR2 is SVGEGT. Trimming stripped 0 bases from V and 5 bases from J, with 5 bases between. The CDR3 contains 12 residues. CDR3 amino acids: CASSYSSNEQYF. The CDR3 nucleotides read TGTGCCAGCAGTTACTCGAGCAACGAGCAGTACTTC.

The rearrangement links TRBV25-1 to TRBJ1-2; perhaps TRBD1 as D (6 bases). Germline V lookup: CDR1 MGHDK, CDR2 SYGVNS. Trimming pared 7 bases from V and 1 base from J, leaving 22 bases between. CDR3 length: 17 amino acids. The DNA for the CDR3 is TGTGCCAGCAACATCACCCGGGGCAGGGGCCGTAACTATGGCTACACCTTC. As protein: CASNITRGRGRNYGYTF.

The table lists this clone with a count of one. This chain joins TRBV19 and TRBJ2-1; TRBD1 is a possible D gene (6 bases). The CDR3 spans 15 residues. V shed 6 bases and J shed 5 bases, with 17 bases lying between them. Per the germline V gene, CDR1 is LNHDA and CDR2 is SQIVND (reference sequence). This CDR3 is CASSRQGLQDNEQFF. The CDR3 region has the DNA TGTGCCAGTAGCCGCCAGGGGCTCCAGGACAATGAGCAGTTCTTC.